What follows are 25 T cell receptor beta chains derived from one specimen sequenced in a study of blood T cell repertoires in COVID-19. Some clones are missing from TCRdb's copy, which holds only in-frame ones; the method was immunoSEQ multiplex PCR. The table lists fewer than 110,000 clones, about 90% of them singletons, with less than 4.5% in the top ten. Sequencing was performed on peripheral blood. The receptors here all came from a human donor in a cohort sampled during active COVID-19.

The chain employs TRBV2 and TRBJ1-1; D is unresolved. CDR1 and CDR2 (germline): SNHLY, FYNNEI. The CDR3 consists of 14 residues. Trimming removed 6 bases at V and 6 bases at J, with 17 bases between. The CDR3 loop reads CASRERPSAPEAFF. CDR3 coding DNA: TGTGCCAGCAGGGAGAGACCTTCCGCCCCTGAAGCTTTCTTT.

The chain joins TRBV4-3 to TRBJ2-7, with 10 bases matching TRBD2. The germline CDR1 and CDR2 sequences are LGHNA and YSLEER. The junction had 7 bases not matched to a gene; V was cut back by 0 bases and J by 2 bases. The CDR3 is 17 amino acids. The CDR3 spells CASSQDETSGITYEQYF. In nucleotides, the CDR3 is TGCGCCAGCAGCCAAGATGAAACTAGCGGGATTACCTACGAGCAGTACTTC.

Concerning this clone: One end of the junction fails to match germline, which may point to a read error. The V gene is TRBV6-4, the J gene TRBJ2-3, with 7 bases matching TRBD2. Germline loops: CDR1 MRHNA, CDR2 SNTAGT. This CDR3 region has 13 residues. CDR3 nucleotide sequence: TGTGCCAGCAGTGATAGAGGACTAGGCCCCGCTGTTTTT. Translation gives CASSDRGLGPAVF.

The chain employs TRBV7-9 and TRBJ2-3; TRBD2 matches 7 bases. Germline V CDR1 and CDR2: SEHNR, FQNEAQ (reference sequence). V dropped 1 base and J dropped 0; count of bases not matched to a gene: 4. CDR3 length: 16 amino acids. The CDR3 nucleotides read TGTGCCAGCAGCTTAGGGCTAGCGGCTAGCACAGATACGCAGTATTTT. Its protein product is CASSLGLAASTDTQYF.

V usage is TRBV7-2 and J usage is TRBJ2-7, with D perhaps matching TRBD2 (5 bases). V lost 5 bases and J lost 0, with 14 bases in between. CDR3 length: 15 amino acids. Germline V gives CDR1 SGHTA, CDR2 FQGNSA. The CDR3 DNA reads as TGTGCCAGCAGCACCCCGGGATCTAGCTCCTACGAGCAGTACTTC. It specifies CASSTPGSSSYEQYF.

V is TRBV24-1 and J is TRBJ2-5; D gene uncertain. Trimming took 0 bases from V and 7 from J, leaving 11 bases between them. The CDR3 extends over 14 amino acids. Germline V gene data show CDR1 as KGHDR and CDR2 as SFDVKD. In DNA form, the CDR3 reads TGTGCCACCAGTGATTTGTACCCGTCCGGGACCCAGTACTTC. It translates to CATSDLYPSGTQYF.

The DNA for the CDR3 is TGTGCCAGTACCGACAGACCCAATCAGCCCCAGCATTTT. Amino acids: CASTDRPNQPQHF. The V call is TRBV19, the J call TRBJ1-5; weak D call: TRBD1 (5 bases). V lost 7 bases to trimming and J lost 3 bases, with 10 bases between them. The CDR3 is 13 amino acids. Germline lookup yields CDR1 LNHDA and CDR2 SQIVND (reference sequence).

CDR3 nucleotides: TGTGCCAGCAGCGTAGTTCCACGACAGGGCAACACTGAAGCTTTCTTT. This sequence encodes CASSVVPRQGNTEAFF. The V and J genes are TRBV9 and TRBJ1-1, with 7 bases fitting TRBD1. This CDR3 has 16 residues. CDR1 and CDR2 (germline): SGDLS, YYNGEE. J was trimmed by 2 bases and V by 0 bases; bases with no gene match: 7.

The V gene is TRBV15, the J gene TRBJ1-4, with TRBD1 identical over 7 bases. V shed 3 bases, J shed 8 bases, and the junction held 6 bases outside the gene matches. CDR3 length: 14 residues. The V gene's germline CDR1 is LNHNV and CDR2 YYDKDF (reference sequence). DNA of the CDR3: TGTGCCACCAGCAGCCAGGGGGTGCGGGAAAAACTGTTTTTT. Translation: CATSSQGVREKLFF.

In this sample, this clone turned up once. V usage is TRBV5-6 and J usage is TRBJ1-6; 8 nucleotides align to TRBD1. The CDR3 sequence is 16 residues long. CDR1 SGHDT and CDR2 YYEEEE come from the germline V gene. The junction had 3 bases not matched to a gene; V was cut back by 4 bases and J by 0 bases. The CDR3 sequence: CASSPGQGSYNSPLHF. In DNA form, the CDR3 reads TGTGCCAGCAGCCCCGGACAGGGCTCCTATAATTCACCCCTCCACTTT.

The CDR3 nucleotides are TGTGCCAGCAGTCCTGGGCAGTTCAGTTCACCCCTCCACTTT. As protein: CASSPGQFSSPLHF. The J gene is TRBJ1-6, the V gene TRBV11-1; D not certain. V lost 6 bases and J 9 bases, leaving 15 bases between the germline ends. In germline, CDR1 is SGHAT, CDR2 FQDESV (reference sequence). CDR3 length equals 14 residues. Full variable domain (rest looked up from reference TRBV11-1 and TRBJ1-6): EAEVAQSPRYKITEKSQAVAFWCDPISGHATLYWYRQILGQGPELLVQFQDESVVDDSQLPKDRFSAERLKGVDSTLKIQPAELGDSAMYLCASSPGQFSSPLHFGNGTRLTVT.

This chain connects TRBV5-1 to TRBJ2-2; tentative D call: TRBD1 (5 bases). The CDR3 extends over 11 amino acids. V lost 2 bases and J lost 10, with 6 bases in between. The germline V gene encodes CDR1 SGHRS and CDR2 YFSETQ. The CDR3, as DNA: TGCGCCAGCAGCTTACAGGAGGAGCTGTTTTTT. This codes for CASSLQEELFF.

V usage is TRBV28 and J usage is TRBJ2-5; a possible D gene is TRBD2 (5 bases). This CDR3 is built from 15 residues. Germline assignment: CDR1 MDHEN and CDR2 SYDVKM. V was trimmed by 3 bases and J by 1 base, leaving 12 bases between them. CDR3 coding DNA: TGTGCCAGCAGTTTTAATGGGAGAAGCCAAGAGACCCAGTACTTC. Amino acid sequence: CASSFNGRSQETQYF.

The chain joins TRBV2 to TRBJ2-7, with TRBD1 matching over 7 bases. The CDR3 length is 14 residues. Germline CDR1 reads SNHLY; CDR2 reads FYNNEI. Trimming cost V 6 bases and J 9 bases; bases outside gene matches: 14. This chain's CDR3 is CASRLQGMSVGQYF. The CDR3 DNA reads as TGTGCCAGCAGGCTACAGGGGATGAGCGTGGGGCAGTACTTC.

The table lists this clone with a count of one. The genes are TRBV28 and TRBJ1-6; D uncertain. Germline lookup yields CDR1 MDHEN and CDR2 SYDVKM. This CDR3 is 12 amino acids long. The V and J ends lost 6 bases and 7 bases respectively, with 7 bases between them. The CDR3, as DNA: TGTGCCAGCAGGCCACTCAATTCACCCCTCCACTTT. Residues: CASRPLNSPLHF.

This chain links TRBV28 with TRBJ2-7, with 10 nucleotides matching TRBD2. In germline, CDR1 is MDHEN, CDR2 SYDVKM. Unmatched junction bases numbered 12, after V lost 10 bases and J lost 3 bases. This CDR3 contains 15 residues. The CDR3 sequence is CATSQRLAGVYEQYF. The CDR3 nucleotides are TGTGCCACCTCCCAGCGTCTAGCGGGAGTCTACGAGCAGTACTTC.

In nucleotides, the CDR3 is TGTGCCAGCAGCGTTACTAGCGGCGAGCAGAATGAGCAGTTCTTC. Its protein product is CASSVTSGEQNEQFF. The rearrangement uses TRBV9 and TRBJ2-1; 8 bases map to TRBD2. After removal of 2 bases from V and 7 bases from J, the junction contained 8 bases not matched to a gene. Germline assignment: CDR1 SGDLS and CDR2 YYNGEE. The CDR3 has 15 amino acids.

V gene TRBV6-5 combines with J gene TRBJ1-2; TRBD1 matches at 8 bases. The CDR3 loop spans 15 amino acids. The germline CDR1 and CDR2 sequences are MNHEY and SVGAGI. V lost 2 bases to trimming and J lost 3 bases; unmatched junction nucleotides: 5. As DNA, the CDR3 is TGTGCCAGCAGTTACCTCCCGACAGGGGACTATGGCTACACCTTC. It specifies CASSYLPTGDYGYTF.

The chain combines TRBV12-3 or TRBV12-4 with TRBJ2-2; the D is unclear. Trimming shortened V by 7 bases and J by 3 bases, and 9 bases separated the two germline ends. The CDR3 loop spans 13 amino acids. The CDR3, as DNA: TGTGCCAGCACTATCAGCGACACCGGGGAGCTGTTTTTT. Its protein is CASTISDTGELFF.

This clone was found once. V usage is TRBV11-2 and J usage is TRBJ1-1; D call uncertain. The V end lost 3 bases, the J end lost 4 bases, and 15 bases lay between the germline ends. The CDR3 totals 15 residues. In germline, CDR1 is SGHAT, CDR2 FQNNGV. CDR3 DNA sequence: TGTGCCAGCAGCTTCCGCCTAGAAATAGGCACTGAAGCTTTCTTT. Translating it yields CASSFRLEIGTEAFF.

V and J are TRBV6-6 and TRBJ1-1; 7 positions match TRBD1. Germline loops: CDR1 MNHNY, CDR2 SVGAGI (reference sequence). With V trimmed by 7 bases and J by 4 bases, 9 bases remained unmatched. The CDR3 extends over 14 amino acids. CDR3 sequence (DNA): TGTGCCAGCATCCGCGACAGGGCGGGCACTGAAGCTTTCTTT. This codes for CASIRDRAGTEAFF.

The CDR3 DNA follows: TGCGCCAGCAGCTGGGGGCAGGGGGACACTGAAGCTTTCTTT. Translated, it gives CASSWGQGDTEAFF. The rearrangement joins TRBV5-1 to TRBJ1-1, with 7 bases matching TRBD1. Losses at the gene ends were 3 bases for V and 3 bases for J; bases not matched to a gene: 5. Germline lookup yields CDR1 SGHRS and CDR2 YFSETQ. This CDR3 comprises 14 residues.

This chain uses TRBV29-1 with TRBJ2-1; 12 bases line up with TRBD1. Germline assignment: CDR1 SQVTM and CDR2 ANQGSEA. Unmatched junction bases numbered 8, after V lost 7 bases and J lost 4 bases. CDR3 length: 15 residues. CDR3: CSAQTGQGAYNEQFF. CDR3 bases: TGCAGCGCTCAGACGGGACAGGGGGCGTACAATGAGCAGTTCTTC.

This chain uses TRBV7-9 with TRBJ2-7, with 14 bases lining up with TRBD2. CDR3 length: 16 amino acids. Looked up from germline, CDR1 is SEHNR and CDR2 is FQNEAQ (reference sequence). J was trimmed by 4 bases and V by 6 bases; bases with no gene match: 8. CDR3 residues: CASRHGTSGGLYEQYF. The CDR3 bases are TGTGCCAGCAGACATGGGACTAGCGGGGGCCTATACGAGCAGTACTTC.

This chain uses TRBV7-9 with TRBJ1-4; D not certain. Trimming stripped 5 bases from V and 4 bases from J, with 11 bases between. This CDR3 is 14 amino acids long. Germline V gene lookup returns CDR1 SEHNR and CDR2 FQNEAQ (reference sequence). For the CDR3, the DNA is TGTGCCAGCAGCATCGGAGGGTTTAATGAAAAACTGTTTTTT. Its protein is CASSIGGFNEKLFF.